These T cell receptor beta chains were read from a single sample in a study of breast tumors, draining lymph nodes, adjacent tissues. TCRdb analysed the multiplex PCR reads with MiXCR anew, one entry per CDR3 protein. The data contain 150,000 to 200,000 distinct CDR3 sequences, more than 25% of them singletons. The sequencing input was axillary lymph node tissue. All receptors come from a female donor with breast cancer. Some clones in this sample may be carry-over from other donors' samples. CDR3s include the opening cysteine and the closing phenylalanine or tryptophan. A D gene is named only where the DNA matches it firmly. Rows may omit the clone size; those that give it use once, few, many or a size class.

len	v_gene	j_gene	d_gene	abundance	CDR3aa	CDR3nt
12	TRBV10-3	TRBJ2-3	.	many	CAISRRRGTQYF	TGTGCCATCAGCAGACGTAGAGGTACGCAGTATTTT
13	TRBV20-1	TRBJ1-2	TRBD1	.	CSATQGADYGYTF	TGCAGTGCCACACAGGGGGCTGACTATGGCTACACCTTC
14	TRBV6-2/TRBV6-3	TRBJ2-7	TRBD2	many	CASRSSGRVGEQYF	TGTGCCAGCAGATCTAGCGGGAGGGTCGGCGAGCAGTACTTC
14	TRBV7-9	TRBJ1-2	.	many	CASAPTGKSYGYTF	TGTGCCAGCGCCCCCACAGGGAAAAGCTATGGCTACACCTTC
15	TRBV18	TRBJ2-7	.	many	CASSSVGYTLDEQYF	TGTGCCAGCTCATCCGTGGGGTACACCCTCGACGAGCAGTACTTC
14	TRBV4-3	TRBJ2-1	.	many	CASSQDGVAHEQFF	TGCGCCAGCAGCCAAGATGGGGTAGCCCATGAGCAGTTCTTC
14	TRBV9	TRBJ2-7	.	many	CASSVGSSSYEQYF	TGTGCCAGCAGCGTAGGTTCGTCATCCTACGAGCAGTACTTC
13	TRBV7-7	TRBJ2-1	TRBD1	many	CASSARDRGEQFF	TGTGCTAGCAGCGCACGGGACAGGGGTGAGCAGTTCTTC
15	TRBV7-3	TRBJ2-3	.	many	CASSAFGGYTDTQYF	TGTGCCAGCAGCGCTTTTGGGGGTTACACAGATACGCAGTATTTT
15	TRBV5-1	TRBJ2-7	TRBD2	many	CASSRTSGTTYEQYF	TGCGCCAGCAGCAGGACTAGCGGGACTACCTACGAGCAGTACTTC
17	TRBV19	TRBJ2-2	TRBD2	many	CASSTGRDFLNTGELFF	TGTGCCAGTAGTACCGGGAGGGACTTTTTGAACACCGGGGAGCTGTTTTTT
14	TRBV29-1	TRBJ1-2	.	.	CSVGARLNADGYTF	TGCAGCGTTGGTGCCAGGTTAAATGCGGATGGCTACACCTTC
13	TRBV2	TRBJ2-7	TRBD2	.	CASSVLAGVEQYF	TGTGCCAGCAGTGTTCTAGCGGGGGTCGAGCAGTACTTC
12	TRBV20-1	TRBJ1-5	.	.	CSAMQGFQPPHF	TGCAGTGCCATGCAGGGGTTCCAGCCCCCGCATTTT
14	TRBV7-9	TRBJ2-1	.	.	CASSLANDYNEQFF	TGTGCCAGCAGCTTAGCCAACGACTACAATGAGCAGTTCTTC
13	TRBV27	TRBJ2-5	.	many	CASSSAYQETQYF	TGTGCCAGCAGTTCAGCGTACCAAGAGACCCAGTACTTC
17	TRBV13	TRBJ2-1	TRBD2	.	CASSLRRAGGAINEQLF	TGTGCCAGCAGCTTACGCCGGGCGGGGGGCGCAATAAATGAGCAGCTCTTC
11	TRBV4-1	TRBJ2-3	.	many	CASSQSGTQYF	TGCGCCAGCAGCCAATCCGGTACGCAGTATTTT
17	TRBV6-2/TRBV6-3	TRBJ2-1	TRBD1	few	CASSQRTGRPINNEQFF	TGTGCCAGCAGTCAACGGACAGGCCGACCCATAAACAATGAGCAGTTCTTC
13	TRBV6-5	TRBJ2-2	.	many	CASSYGATGELFF	TGTGCCAGCAGTTACGGGGCCACCGGGGAGCTGTTTTTT
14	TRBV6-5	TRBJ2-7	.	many	CASRGYGGDYEQYF	TGTGCCAGCAGAGGATACGGCGGGGACTACGAGCAGTACTTC
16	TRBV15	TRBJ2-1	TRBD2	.	CATRKLAGGLINEQFF	TGTGCCACCAGAAAACTAGCGGGGGGCCTAATCAATGAGCAGTTCTTC
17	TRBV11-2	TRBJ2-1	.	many	CASSLDGTGLLYNEQFF	TGTGCCAGCAGCTTAGATGGCACAGGGCTTCTTTACAATGAGCAGTTCTTC
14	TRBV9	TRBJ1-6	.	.	CASSVGPDNSPLHF	TGTGCCAGCAGCGTAGGGCCGGATAATTCACCCCTCCACTTT
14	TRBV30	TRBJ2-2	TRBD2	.	CAWSRGGDTGELFF	TGTGCCTGGAGTCGGGGGGGTGACACCGGGGAGCTGTTTTTT
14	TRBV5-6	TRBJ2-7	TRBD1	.	CASSLPRTGDEWYF	TGTGCCAGCAGCTTGCCGAGGACAGGGGACGAGTGGTACTTC
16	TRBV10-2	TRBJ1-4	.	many	CASSLGLYATNEKLFF	TGCGCCAGCAGCCTTGGCCTATATGCAACTAATGAAAAACTGTTTTTT
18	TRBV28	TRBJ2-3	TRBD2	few	CASSYTPELAELTDTQYF	TGTGCCAGCAGTTACACTCCGGAGCTAGCGGAACTCACAGATACGCAGTATTTT
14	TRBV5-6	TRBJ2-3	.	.	CASSSVGESDTQYF	TGTGCCAGCAGCTCAGTGGGAGAGTCAGATACGCAGTATTTT
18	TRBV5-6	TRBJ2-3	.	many	CASSLAGLGTGNTDTQYF	TGTGCCAGCAGTTTGGCTGGACTCGGGACCGGAAACACAGATACGCAGTATTTT
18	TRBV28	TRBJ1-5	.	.	CASSSGFFFKNSNQPQHF	TGTGCCAGCAGTTCCGGATTCTTCTTCAAGAATAGCAATCAGCCCCAGCATTTT
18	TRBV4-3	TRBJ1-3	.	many	CASSQDEPSGAGGNTIYF	TGCGCCAGCAGCCAAGATGAGCCGTCGGGGGCGGGAGGAAACACCATATATTTT
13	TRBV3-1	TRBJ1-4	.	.	CASSQAYGEKLFF	TGTGCCAGCAGCCAAGCTTATGGGGAAAAACTGTTTTTT
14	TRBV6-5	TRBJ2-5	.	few	CASSHSGSAETQYF	TGTGCCAGCAGTCACTCGGGCAGTGCAGAGACCCAGTACTTC
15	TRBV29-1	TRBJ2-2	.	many	CSGLLVSDGTGELFF	TGCAGCGGCTTGTTAGTTAGCGATGGCACCGGGGAGCTGTTTTTT
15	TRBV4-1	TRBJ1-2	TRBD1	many	CASSQGRTGEYGYTF	TGCGCCAGCAGCCAGGGACGGACAGGGGAATATGGCTACACCTTC
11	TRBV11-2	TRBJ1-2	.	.	CASSLGEGYTF	TGTGCCAGCAGCTTGGGGGAGGGCTACACCTTC
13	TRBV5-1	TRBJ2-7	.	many	CASSPRGVFEQYF	TGCGCCAGCAGCCCCCGAGGGGTCTTCGAGCAGTACTTC
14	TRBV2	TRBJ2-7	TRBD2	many	CASTRTSVTYEQYF	TGTGCCAGCACTCGAACTAGCGTAACCTACGAGCAGTACTTC
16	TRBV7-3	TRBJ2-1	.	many	CASSRGAQRAYNEQFF	TGTGCCAGCAGTCGAGGGGCGCAGCGGGCCTACAATGAGCAGTTCTTC
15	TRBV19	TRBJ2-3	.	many	CASSIGTTGQDTQYF	TGTGCCAGTAGTATCGGTACGACCGGGCAAGATACGCAGTATTTT
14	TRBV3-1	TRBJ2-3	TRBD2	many	CASSQGLRIDTQYF	TGTGCCAGCAGCCAGGGACTACGAATAGATACGCAGTATTTT
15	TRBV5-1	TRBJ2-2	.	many	CASSLAQGPTGELFF	TGCGCCAGCAGCTTGGCCCAAGGGCCCACCGGGGAGCTGTTTTTT